Detailed here is one TCR beta chain. This sample is drawn from a study of T cell responses to AZD1222 COVID-19 vaccine. Germline CDR1 is LNHDA and CDR2 is SQIVND (reference sequence). This CDR3 is built from 15 residues. Trimming stripped 3 bases from V and 4 bases from J, with 15 bases between. Produced via immunoSEQ multiplex PCR; TCRdb's table is partial and in-frame only. The sample carries 130,000 or so clones, more than 80% recorded once. The sample was peripheral blood, taken on day 0 of MenACWY control vaccination. The TCR was taken from an adult in good health. The J gene is TRBJ1-2, the V gene TRBV19; D ambiguous. The CDR3: CASSILLSLGYGYTF. The CDR3 nucleotides are TGTGCCAGTAGTATCCTCCTTTCCCTTGGCTATGGCTACACCTTC.